Presented here are 14 T cell receptor beta chains from one specimen sequenced in a study of Ad26.COV2.S vaccination and SARS-CoV-2 variants. Some clones are missing from TCRdb's copy, which holds only in-frame ones; the method was immunoSEQ multiplex PCR. This table holds about 350,000 clones, roughly 94% found once. The input for sequencing was peripheral blood, taken after recovery from COVID-19. The source of these receptors is a human donor who had recovered from COVID-19.

The chain uses TRBV6-5 and TRBJ2-1; no reliable D call. The CDR3 spans 13 residues. The V and J ends lost 11 bases and 9 bases respectively, with 20 bases between them. Germline CDR1 and CDR2: MNHEY and SVGAGI. The CDR3 loop reads CAATPRTNAEQFF. For the CDR3, the DNA is TGTGCCGCGACCCCTAGGACCAACGCTGAGCAGTTCTTC.

This clone showed up just once. This chain uses TRBV5-1 with TRBJ2-7, with D maybe TRBD2 (6 bases). Deletions cut 7 bases from V and 5 bases from J, with 16 bases between. The CDR3 runs to 13 residues. Germline V lookup: CDR1 SGHRS, CDR2 YFSETQ. The DNA for the CDR3 is TGCGCCAGCCGGGAGTTGGGATCGAACGAGCAGTACTTC. Encoded protein: CASRELGSNEQYF.

A remark on this clone: The sample contains more than one DNA sequence encoding this CDR3. This sequence joins TRBV9 and TRBJ1-2; no firm D call. This CDR3 comprises 14 residues. V was clipped by 0 bases and J by 2 bases, with 8 bases between them. CDR1 and CDR2 (germline): SGDLS, YYNGEE. The CDR3 region is CASSVEVGNYGYTF. The CDR3 bases are TGTGCCAGCAGCGTAGAAGTCGGCAACTATGGCTACACCTTC.

This clone was recorded once. The V and J genes are TRBV6-1 and TRBJ1-5; tentatively, D is TRBD1 (5 bases). This CDR3 region has 13 residues. CDR1 is MNHNS, CDR2 SASEGT, per germline. Between the trimmed V and J ends, which lost 5 bases and 2 bases, there was a span of 7 bases. CDR3 sequence (DNA): TGTGCCAGCAGTTCACAGGGCAATCAGCCCCAGCATTTT. Protein: CASSSQGNQPQHF.

V and J are TRBV10-2 and TRBJ2-1; 7 bases agree with TRBD1. Trimming removed 7 bases from V and 4 bases from J; junction bases left unmatched: 4. The CDR3 loop spans 13 amino acids. Germline assignment: CDR1 WSHSY and CDR2 SAAADI. The CDR3 here is CASTSTGYNEQFF. CDR3 nucleotide sequence: TGCGCCAGCACCTCGACAGGGTACAATGAGCAGTTCTTC.

The chain employs TRBV19 and TRBJ2-3, with D tentatively TRBD1 (5 bases). Trimming removed 6 bases from V and 1 base from J, with 8 bases in between. Germline CDR1 LNHDA, CDR2 SQIVND (reference sequence). The CDR3 spans 13 residues. The CDR3 region has the DNA TGTGCCAGTAGGGCGACAGGCACAGATACGCAGTATTTT. This encodes CASRATGTDTQYF.

The chain combines TRBV5-5 with TRBJ2-6, with D tentatively TRBD2 (6 bases). Trimming removed 0 bases at V and 0 bases at J, with 10 bases between. Germline CDR1 and CDR2: SGHKS and YYEKEE (reference sequence). This CDR3 region has 17 residues. This CDR3 reads CASSLEGLSSGANVLTF. CDR3 nucleotides: TGTGCCAGCAGCTTGGAGGGACTCAGCTCTGGGGCCAACGTCCTGACTTTC.

This clone was observed once. This chain joins TRBV19 and TRBJ2-3, with D uncertain. Germline CDR1 and CDR2: LNHDA and SQIVND (reference sequence). The CDR3 runs to 14 residues. V was clipped by 7 bases and J by 4 bases, with 15 bases between them. CDR3 sequence: CASTPQWSADTQYF. CDR3 in DNA: TGTGCCAGTACTCCCCAGTGGAGCGCAGATACGCAGTATTTT.

The J gene is TRBJ2-7, the V gene TRBV29-1, with 7 bases identical to TRBD1. CDR1 SQVTM and CDR2 ANQGSEA come from the germline V gene. The V segment lost 5 bases and the J segment 0 bases; nucleotides outside the gene matches: 4. The CDR3 length is 13 residues. The CDR3 bases are TGCAGCGTTCTGGGACAGCACTCCTACGAGCAGTACTTC. Translation gives CSVLGQHSYEQYF.

The chain carries TRBV6-1 and TRBJ1-1, with D tentatively TRBD1 (5 bases). Trimming cost V 5 bases and J 1 base, with 11 bases left between them. The CDR3 length is 14 residues. Germline assignment: CDR1 MNHNS and CDR2 SASEGT. The CDR3 nucleotides are TGTGCCAGCAGTCCAAAGACAGCGAACACTGAAGCTTTCTTT. Its translation is CASSPKTANTEAFF.

V and J are TRBV5-1 and TRBJ1-3; D is possibly TRBD1 (6 bases). Germline CDR1 is SGHRS and CDR2 is YFSETQ. CDR3 length: 15 residues. The V gene lost 0 bases and the J gene lost 2 bases, with 9 bases spanning the gap. The CDR3 region has the DNA TGCGCCAGCAGCTTGGTGGGGGCTCCTGGAAACACCATATATTTT. Its protein is CASSLVGAPGNTIYF.

This clone was detected only once. The chain is built from TRBV5-1 and TRBJ2-5, with TRBD1 identical over 10 bases. The CDR3 sequence is 15 residues long. Germline-derived CDR1 and CDR2 are SGHRS and YFSETQ. V lost 2 bases to trimming and J lost 4 bases; unmatched junction nucleotides: 5. The chain's CDR3 is CASSFSTGGRETQYF. The CDR3 DNA is TGCGCCAGCAGCTTCTCGACAGGGGGCCGAGAGACCCAGTACTTC. The whole variable domain, filled in from reference TRBV5-1 and TRBJ2-5, reads KAGVTQTPRYLIKTRGQQVTLSCSPISGHRSVSWYQQTPGQGLQFLFEYFSETQRNKGNFPGRFSGRQFSNSRSEMNVSTLELGDSALYLCASSFSTGGRETQYFGPGTRLLVL.

In regard to this clone: Other nucleotide sequences in the sample specify the same CDR3. The V call is TRBV9, the J call TRBJ1-3; D possibly corresponds to TRBD1 (5 bases). The length of the CDR3 is 15 residues. Looked up from germline, CDR1 is SGDLS and CDR2 is YYNGEE. The V end lost 2 bases, the J end lost 0 bases, and 9 bases lay between the germline ends. DNA of the CDR3: TGTGCCAGCAGCGTGGGGGTTAGCTCTGGAAACACCATATATTTT. Translating it yields CASSVGVSSGNTIYF.

This sequence joins TRBV7-8 and TRBJ2-5; 10 nucleotides match TRBD2. J gave up 5 bases and V 0 bases, and 6 bases lay outside the gene matches. CDR1 SGHVS and CDR2 FQNEAQ come from the germline V gene. The CDR3 has 16 amino acids. CDR3 region: CASSLAPSGGIETQYF. The CDR3 nucleotides are TGTGCCAGCAGCTTAGCGCCTAGCGGGGGAATCGAGACCCAGTACTTC.